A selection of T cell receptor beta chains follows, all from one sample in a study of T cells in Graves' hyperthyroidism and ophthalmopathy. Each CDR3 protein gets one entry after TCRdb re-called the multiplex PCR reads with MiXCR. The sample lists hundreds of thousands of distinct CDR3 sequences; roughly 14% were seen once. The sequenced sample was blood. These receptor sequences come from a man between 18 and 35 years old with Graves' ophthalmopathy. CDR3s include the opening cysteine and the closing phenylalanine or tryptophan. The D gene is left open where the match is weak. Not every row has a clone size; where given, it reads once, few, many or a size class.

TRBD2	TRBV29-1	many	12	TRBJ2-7	TGCAGCGTCGCGGGGGGTGCCTACGAGCAGTACTTC	CSVAGGAYEQYF
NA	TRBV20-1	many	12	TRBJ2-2	TGCAGTGCTAGAGGGATTTCCGGGGAGCTGTTTTTT	CSARGISGELFF
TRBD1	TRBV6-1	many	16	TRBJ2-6	TGTGCCAGCAGTGGGGACAGTCTCCCTGGGGCCAACGTCCTGACTTTC	CASSGDSLPGANVLTF
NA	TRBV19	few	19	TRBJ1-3	TGTGCCAGTAGTATTTGGGGGACAATCCTTTTTGATACTGGAAACACCATATATTTT	CASSIWGTILFDTGNTIYF
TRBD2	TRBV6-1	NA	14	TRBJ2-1	TGTGCCTCCCGGGGGAGCGGGAGTTCCTACGAGCAGTTCTTC	CASRGSGSSYEQFF
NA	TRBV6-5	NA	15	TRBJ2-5	TGTGCCAGCAGCTTTCGTGTAAGGGTAAAAGAGACCCAGTACTTC	CASSFRVRVKETQYF
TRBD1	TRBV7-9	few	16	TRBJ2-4	TGTGCCAGCAGCTTAGCAACAGGGGTAGCCAAAAACATTCAGTACTTC	CASSLATGVAKNIQYF
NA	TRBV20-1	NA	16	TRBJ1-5	TGCAGTGCTTTCCGCAGAACTGGGCATAGCAATCAGCCCCAGCATTTT	CSAFRRTGHSNQPQHF
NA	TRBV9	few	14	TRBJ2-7	TGTGCCAGCAGCGCCGGGACACAACCGTACGAGCAGTACTTC	CASSAGTQPYEQYF
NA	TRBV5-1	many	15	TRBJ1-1	TGCGCCAGCAGCTTGTCGGCCGACAGGAACACTGAAGCTTTCTTT	CASSLSADRNTEAFF
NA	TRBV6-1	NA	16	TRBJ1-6	TGTGCCAGCAGCCCGACTCCGGGGGTATATAATTCACCCCTCCACTTT	CASSPTPGVYNSPLHF